The source of this TCR beta chain is a study of PD-1 blockade in classical Hodgkin lymphoma. Study-wide background: It was nivolumab at 3 mg/kg, given intravenously every 2 weeks, that patients received. Study-level results: Prior to therapy, complete responders displayed diversity much like that of newly diagnosed patients. There was a significant rise in CD4+ TCR diversity by C4D1, with no such rise for CD8+.

CDR1 is SNHLY and CDR2 is FYNNEI in the germline V gene. The CDR3 consists of 16 residues. Between the trimmed V and J ends, which lost 9 bases and 0 bases, there was a span of 18 bases. Comment on this clone: Antigen specificity is unknown.

TCRdb keeps only in-frame clones here, not all; method: immunoSEQ multiplex PCR. The data contain 70,000 or so clones, 90% to 95% of them singletons. With no exception, relapse followed autologous stem cell transplantation in all patients, and brentuximab vedotin exposure varied. V usage is TRBV2 and J usage is TRBJ1-3; D unclear. The sequencing used peripheral blood mononuclear cells (PBMCs), collected at baseline. This receptor was identified in a human donor with classical Hodgkin lymphoma. In nucleotides, the CDR3 is TGTGCCAGGTCCCCAGCAGGCCAGAGCTCTGGAAACACCATATATTTT. This translates into CARSPAGQSSGNTIYF.